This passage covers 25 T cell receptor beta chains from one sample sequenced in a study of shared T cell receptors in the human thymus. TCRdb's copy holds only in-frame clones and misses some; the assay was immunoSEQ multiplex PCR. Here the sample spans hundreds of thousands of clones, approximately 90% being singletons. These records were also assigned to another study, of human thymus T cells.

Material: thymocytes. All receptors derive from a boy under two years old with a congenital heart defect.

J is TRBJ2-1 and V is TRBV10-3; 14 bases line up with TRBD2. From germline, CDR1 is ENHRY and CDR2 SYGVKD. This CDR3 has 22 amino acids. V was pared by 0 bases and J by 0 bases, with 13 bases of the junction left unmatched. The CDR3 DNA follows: TGTGCCATCAGTGAGTCGGAAGGTGGGACTAGCGGGAGTCCCCTCTCCTACAATGAGCAGTTCTTC. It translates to CAISESEGGTSGSPLSYNEQFF.

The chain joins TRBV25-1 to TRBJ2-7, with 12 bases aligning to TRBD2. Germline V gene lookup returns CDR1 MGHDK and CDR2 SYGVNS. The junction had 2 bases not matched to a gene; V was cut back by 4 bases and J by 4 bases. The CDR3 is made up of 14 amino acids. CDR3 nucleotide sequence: TGTGCCAGCAGTGCCGGACTAGCGGGATACGAGCAGTACTTC. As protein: CASSAGLAGYEQYF.

The CDR3 region is CATLRAGQGYEQYF. CDR3 coding DNA: TGTGCCACGCTAAGGGCGGGACAGGGCTACGAGCAGTACTTC. The genes are TRBV19 and TRBJ2-7; 9 bases agree with TRBD1. V shed 10 bases and J 3 bases; nucleotides not matched to a gene: 10. CDR3 length equals 14 residues. The germline V gene has CDR1 LNHDA and CDR2 SQIVND (reference sequence).

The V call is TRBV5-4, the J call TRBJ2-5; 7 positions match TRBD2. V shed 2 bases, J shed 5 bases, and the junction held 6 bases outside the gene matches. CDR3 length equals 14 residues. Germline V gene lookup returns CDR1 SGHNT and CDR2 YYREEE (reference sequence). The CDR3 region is CASSFGGGGETQYF. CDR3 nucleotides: TGTGCCAGCAGCTTTGGCGGGGGAGGGGAGACCCAGTACTTC.

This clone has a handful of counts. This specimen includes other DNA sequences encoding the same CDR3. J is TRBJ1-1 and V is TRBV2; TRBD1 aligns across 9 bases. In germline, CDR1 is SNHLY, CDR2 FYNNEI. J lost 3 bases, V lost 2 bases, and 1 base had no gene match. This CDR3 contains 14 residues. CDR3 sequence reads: CASSERQGDTEAFF. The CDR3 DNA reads TGTGCCAGCAGTGAAAGACAGGGGGACACTGAAGCTTTCTTT.

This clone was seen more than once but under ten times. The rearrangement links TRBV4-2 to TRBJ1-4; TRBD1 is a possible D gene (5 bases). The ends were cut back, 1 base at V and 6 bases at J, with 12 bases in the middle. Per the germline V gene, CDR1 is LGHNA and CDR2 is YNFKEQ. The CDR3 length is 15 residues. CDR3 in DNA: TGTGCCAGCAGCCAAGGTTCTGGGGCCGATGAAAAACTGTTTTTT. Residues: CASSQGSGADEKLFF.

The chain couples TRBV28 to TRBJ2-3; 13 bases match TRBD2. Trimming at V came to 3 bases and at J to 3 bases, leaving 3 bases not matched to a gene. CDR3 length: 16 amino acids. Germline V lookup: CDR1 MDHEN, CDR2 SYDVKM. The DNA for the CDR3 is TGTGCCAGCAGTTTGGGGACTAGCGGGAAAACAGATACGCAGTATTTT. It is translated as CASSLGTSGKTDTQYF.

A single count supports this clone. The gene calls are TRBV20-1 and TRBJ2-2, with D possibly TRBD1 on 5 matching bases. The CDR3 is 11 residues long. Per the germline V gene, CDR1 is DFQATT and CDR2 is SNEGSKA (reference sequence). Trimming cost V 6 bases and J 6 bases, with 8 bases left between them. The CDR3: CSAVGPGELFF. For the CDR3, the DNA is TGCAGTGCGGTGGGGCCCGGGGAGCTGTTTTTT.

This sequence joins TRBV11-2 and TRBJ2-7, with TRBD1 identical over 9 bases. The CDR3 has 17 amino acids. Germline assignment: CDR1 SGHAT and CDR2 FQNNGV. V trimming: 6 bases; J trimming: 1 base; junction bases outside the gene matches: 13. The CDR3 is CASSLPGTGFGSYEQYF. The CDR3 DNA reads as TGTGCCAGCAGTCTGCCCGGGACAGGGTTTGGATCCTACGAGCAGTACTTC.

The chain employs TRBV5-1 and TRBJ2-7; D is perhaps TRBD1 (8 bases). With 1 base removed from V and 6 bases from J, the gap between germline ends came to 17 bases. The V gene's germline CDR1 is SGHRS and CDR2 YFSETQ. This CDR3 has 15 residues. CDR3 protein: CASSLNRGGYCEQYF. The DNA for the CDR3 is TGCGCCAGCAGCTTGAACAGGGGGGGGTACTGCGAGCAGTACTTC.

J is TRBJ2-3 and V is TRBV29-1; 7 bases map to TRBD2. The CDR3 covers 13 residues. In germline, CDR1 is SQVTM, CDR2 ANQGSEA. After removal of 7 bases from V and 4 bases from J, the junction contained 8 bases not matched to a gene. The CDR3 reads CSARTSRADTQYF. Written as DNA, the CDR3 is TGCAGCGCACGGACTAGTAGGGCAGATACGCAGTATTTT.

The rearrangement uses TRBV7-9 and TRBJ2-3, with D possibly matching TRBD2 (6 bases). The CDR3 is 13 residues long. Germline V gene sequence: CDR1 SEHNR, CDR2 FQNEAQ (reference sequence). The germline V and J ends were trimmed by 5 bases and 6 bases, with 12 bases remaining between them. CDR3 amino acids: CASSSREKDTQYF. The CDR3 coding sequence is TGTGCCAGCAGCAGTCGGGAGAAGGATACGCAGTATTTT.

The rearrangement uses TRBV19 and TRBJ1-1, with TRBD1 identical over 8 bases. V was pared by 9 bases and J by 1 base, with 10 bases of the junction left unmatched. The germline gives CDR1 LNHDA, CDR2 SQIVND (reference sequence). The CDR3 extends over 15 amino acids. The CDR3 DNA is TGTGCCAGCAGGACACAGGGGGAGAAGAACACTGAAGCTTTCTTT. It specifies CASRTQGEKNTEAFF.

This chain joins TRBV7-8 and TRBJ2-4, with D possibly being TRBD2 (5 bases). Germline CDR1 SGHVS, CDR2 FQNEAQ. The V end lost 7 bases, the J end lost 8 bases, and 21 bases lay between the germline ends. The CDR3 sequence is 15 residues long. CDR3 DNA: TGTGCCAGCACCTTGGGAGCCCCCGCTTCGCACATTCAGTACTTC. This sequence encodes CASTLGAPASHIQYF.

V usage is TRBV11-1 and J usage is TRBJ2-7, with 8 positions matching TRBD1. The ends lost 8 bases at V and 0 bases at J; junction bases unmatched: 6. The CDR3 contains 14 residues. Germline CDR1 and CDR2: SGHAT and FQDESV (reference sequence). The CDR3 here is CASGDRGSSYEQYF. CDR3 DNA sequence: TGTGCCAGCGGAGACAGGGGCTCCTCCTACGAGCAGTACTTC. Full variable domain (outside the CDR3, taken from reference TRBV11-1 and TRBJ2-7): EAEVAQSPRYKITEKSQAVAFWCDPISGHATLYWYRQILGQGPELLVQFQDESVVDDSQLPKDRFSAERLKGVDSTLKIQPAELGDSAMYLCASGDRGSSYEQYFGPGTRLTVT.

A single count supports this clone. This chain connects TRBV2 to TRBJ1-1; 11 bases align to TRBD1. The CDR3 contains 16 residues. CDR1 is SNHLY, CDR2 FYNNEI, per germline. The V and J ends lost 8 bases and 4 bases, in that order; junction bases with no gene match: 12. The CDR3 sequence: CASGRDRGGLGTEAFF. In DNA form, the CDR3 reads TGTGCCAGCGGACGGGACAGGGGGGGGTTGGGCACTGAAGCTTTCTTT.

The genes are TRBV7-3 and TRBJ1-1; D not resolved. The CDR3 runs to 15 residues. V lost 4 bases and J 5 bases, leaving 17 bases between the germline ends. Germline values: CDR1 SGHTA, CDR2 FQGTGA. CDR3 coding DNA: TGTGCCAGCAGCTCCACTCCGGGTCCCCAGACTGAAGCTTTCTTT. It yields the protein CASSSTPGPQTEAFF.

CDR3 sequence: CASSSEDRGFTGELFF. CDR3 DNA sequence: TGTGCCAGCAGCTCGGAGGACAGGGGTTTTACCGGGGAGCTGTTTTTT. This sequence joins TRBV11-3 and TRBJ2-2; the match to TRBD1 covers 9 bases. CDR1 and CDR2 from the germline V gene are SGHNT and YENEEA. With 4 bases clipped from V and 5 bases from J, the junction kept 8 bases outside the gene matches. This CDR3 contains 16 residues.

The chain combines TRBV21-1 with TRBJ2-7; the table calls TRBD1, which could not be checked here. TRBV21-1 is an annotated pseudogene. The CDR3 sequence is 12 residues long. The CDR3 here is CASSKVGHEQYF. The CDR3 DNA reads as TGTGCCAGCAGCAAAGTGGGCCACGAGCAGTACTTC.

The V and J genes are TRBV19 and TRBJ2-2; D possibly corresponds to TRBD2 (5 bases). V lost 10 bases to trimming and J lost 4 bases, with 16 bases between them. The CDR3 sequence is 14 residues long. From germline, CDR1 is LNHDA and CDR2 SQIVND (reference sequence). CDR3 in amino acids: CATRGRSSTGELFF. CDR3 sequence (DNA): TGTGCCACCCGAGGGCGTTCCTCCACCGGGGAGCTGTTTTTT.

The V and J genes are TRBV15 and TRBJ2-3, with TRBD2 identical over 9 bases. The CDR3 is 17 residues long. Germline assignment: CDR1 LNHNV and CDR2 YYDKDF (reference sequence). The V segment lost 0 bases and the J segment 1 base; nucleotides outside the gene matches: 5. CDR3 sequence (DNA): TGTGCCACCAGCAGAGATAGGCGGGAGGGCGGCACAGATACGCAGTATTTT. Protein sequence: CATSRDRREGGTDTQYF.

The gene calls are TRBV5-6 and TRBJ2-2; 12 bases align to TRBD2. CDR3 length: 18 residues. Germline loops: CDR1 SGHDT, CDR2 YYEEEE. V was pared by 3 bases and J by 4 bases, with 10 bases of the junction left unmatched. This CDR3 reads CASSSSSGRDGGTGELFF. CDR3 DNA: TGTGCCAGCAGCTCGTCTAGCGGGAGGGACGGGGGCACCGGGGAGCTGTTTTTT.

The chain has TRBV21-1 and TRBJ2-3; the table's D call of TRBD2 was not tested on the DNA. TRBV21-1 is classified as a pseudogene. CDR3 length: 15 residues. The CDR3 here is CAPLRGNRFTDTQYF. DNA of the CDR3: TGTGCCCCACTACGGGGGAACCGTTTCACAGATACGCAGTATTTT.

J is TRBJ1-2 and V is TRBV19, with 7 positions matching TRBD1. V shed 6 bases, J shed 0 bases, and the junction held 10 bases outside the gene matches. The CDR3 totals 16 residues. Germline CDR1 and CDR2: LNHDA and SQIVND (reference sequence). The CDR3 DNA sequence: TGTGCCAGTAGGCCGGCAGGGGGGCATCCTAACTATGGCTACACCTTC. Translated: CASRPAGGHPNYGYTF.

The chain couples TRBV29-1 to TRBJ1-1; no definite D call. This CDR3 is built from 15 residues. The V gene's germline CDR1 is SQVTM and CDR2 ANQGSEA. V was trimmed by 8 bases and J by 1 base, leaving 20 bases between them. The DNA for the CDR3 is TGCAGCCTTGCTGTTCGGGGAGTCAAGAACACTGAAGCTTTCTTT. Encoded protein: CSLAVRGVKNTEAFF.